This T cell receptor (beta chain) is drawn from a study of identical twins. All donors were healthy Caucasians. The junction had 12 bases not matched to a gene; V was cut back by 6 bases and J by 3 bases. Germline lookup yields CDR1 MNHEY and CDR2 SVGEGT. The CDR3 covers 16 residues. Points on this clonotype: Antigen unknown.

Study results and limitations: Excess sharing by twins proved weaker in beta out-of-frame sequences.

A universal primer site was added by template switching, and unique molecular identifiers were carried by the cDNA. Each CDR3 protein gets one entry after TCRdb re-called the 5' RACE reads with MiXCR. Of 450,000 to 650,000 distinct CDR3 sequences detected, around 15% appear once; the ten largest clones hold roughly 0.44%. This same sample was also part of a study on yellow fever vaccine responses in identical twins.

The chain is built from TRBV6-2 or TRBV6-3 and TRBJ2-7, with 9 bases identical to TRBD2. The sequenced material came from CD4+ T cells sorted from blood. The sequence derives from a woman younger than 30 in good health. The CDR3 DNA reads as TGTGCCAGCAGAAAGGCTGGGACTAGCACCTACTACGAGCAGTACTTC. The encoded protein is CASRKAGTSTYYEQYF.